These T cell receptor beta chains were read from a single sample in a study of T-cell memory formation after mild COVID-19. MiXCR, run by TCRdb on the 5' RACE reads, gives a single entry per CDR3 protein. The sample shows 250,000 or so distinct CDR3 sequences, 8% to 9.5% of them seen only once. The sample consisted of PBMCs or a T cell subset sorted from them (not recorded which). The source is a man aged 18-30 years who had mild COVID-19 (a few samples of this study predate the infection). Cell type and time point are not known. Each CDR3 is given with its conserved first and last residue. D genes are given only for firm matches. Size values are once, few and many counts, or a class for expanded clones, and some rows have none.

clone size	J gene	D gene	V gene	CDR3 DNA	CDR3 protein
few	TRBJ1-1	-	TRBV4-2	TGTGCCAGCAGCCAAGAATGGGGGGCTGGGGCTTTCTTT	CASSQEWGAGAFF
few	TRBJ1-1	-	TRBV7-9	TGTGCCAGCAGCTTCTCGCAGGCGAACACTGAAGCTTTCTTT	CASSFSQANTEAFF
-	TRBJ2-1	-	TRBV14	TGTGCCAGCAGCCAACCTTCAGGGCTACGCTCCTACAATGAGCAGTTCTTC	CASSQPSGLRSYNEQFF
few	TRBJ2-7	-	TRBV7-9	TGTGCCAGCGGGCAGGGGGGTTTCTACGAGCAGTACTTC	CASGQGGFYEQYF
-	TRBJ1-1	-	TRBV7-9	TGTGCCAGCAGCTACCCAGGGGACACTGAAGCTTTCTTT	CASSYPGDTEAFF
-	TRBJ2-1	-	TRBV9	TGTGCCAGCAGCCCACCAGCCCCATACAATGAGCAGTTCTTC	CASSPPAPYNEQFF
-	TRBJ2-5	TRBD2	TRBV2	TGTGCCAGCAGGGAGGTCGAGCGGGGGGACAGTGAGACCCAGTACTTC	CASREVERGDSETQYF
few	TRBJ1-2	TRBD1	TRBV7-9	TGTGCCAGCACCGTGACAGGGTACGGCTACACCTTC	CASTVTGYGYTF
-	TRBJ2-2	TRBD1	TRBV5-1	TGCGCCAGCAGCCCTTGGGACAGGAGAGGAACCGGGGAGCTGTTTTTT	CASSPWDRRGTGELFF
-	TRBJ1-1	-	TRBV7-6	TGTGCCAGCAGCTTAGCCTTTGCAGGGACCCTTCTTGGGACTGAAGCTTTCTTT	CASSLAFAGTLLGTEAFF
few	TRBJ1-1	TRBD1	TRBV5-1	TGCGCCAGCAGTGGGGGACAGGGGGTTGAAGCTTTCTTT	CASSGGQGVEAFF
few	TRBJ1-3	-	TRBV12-3/TRBV12-4	TGTGCCAGCAGCCCCCAGTCCGCTGGAAACACCATATATTTT	CASSPQSAGNTIYF
few	TRBJ1-1	-	TRBV6-5	TGTGCCAGCAGTTTGCAGGGTATGTGGACTGAAGCTTTCTTT	CASSLQGMWTEAFF
few	TRBJ1-6	-	TRBV28	TGTGCCAGCAGAAGGCCCGACCTTTTCAATTCACCCCTCCACTTT	CASRRPDLFNSPLHF
few	TRBJ1-2	-	TRBV20-1	TGCAGTGCTACACCACAGGCGTACGGCGGCTACACCTTC	CSATPQAYGGYTF
-	TRBJ2-2	-	TRBV14	TGTGCCAGCAGCCCGACAGAGAACACCGGGGAGCTGTTTTTT	CASSPTENTGELFF
few	TRBJ1-5	-	TRBV21-1	TGTGCCAGCAGCATAGGACAGAGCAATCAGCCCCAGCATTTT	CASSIGQSNQPQHF
-	TRBJ2-4	-	TRBV20-1	TGCAGTGCTAGGGCTAGCGAGGCCAAAAACATTCAGTACTTC	CSARASEAKNIQYF
few	TRBJ2-3	TRBD1	TRBV5-1	TGCGCCAGCAGCTTAGACAGGGAGAGCGGTACGCAGTATTTT	CASSLDRESGTQYF
few	TRBJ1-5	TRBD1	TRBV12-3/TRBV12-4	TGTGCCAGCAGTTCAACAGGGGGTAAACAGCCCCAGCATTTT	CASSSTGGKQPQHF
few	TRBJ2-2	TRBD1	TRBV5-1	TGCGCCAGCAGTGGGACAGGAGGCCCCGGGGAGCTGTTTTTT	CASSGTGGPGELFF
-	TRBJ2-3	TRBD1	TRBV4-2	TGTGCCAGCAGCCAAGATCGGCAGGGGGCCGCAGATACGCAGTATTTT	CASSQDRQGAADTQYF
few	TRBJ2-7	-	TRBV6-2/TRBV6-3	TGTGCCAGCAGTTACAGGGCCCAGCTTGTCGAGCAGTACTTC	CASSYRAQLVEQYF
many	TRBJ2-2	-	TRBV7-9	TGTGCCAGCAGCGCACAGGGTTTTGGGGAGCTGTTTTTT	CASSAQGFGELFF
few	TRBJ2-5	-	TRBV7-2	TGTGCCAGCAGCTTCAGTAGACACCAAGAGACCCAGTACTTC	CASSFSRHQETQYF
few	TRBJ2-3	TRBD2	TRBV5-6	TGTGCCAGCAGCTGGGAGGGTTCCGATACGCAGTATTTT	CASSWEGSDTQYF
-	TRBJ1-2	TRBD1	TRBV20-1	TGCAGTGCATACAGGGGTGGTGGCTACACCTTC	CSAYRGGGYTF
many	TRBJ2-5	-	TRBV15	TGTGCCACCAGCGTTGACAGGAGACCTCAAGAGACCCAGTACTTC	CATSVDRRPQETQYF
-	TRBJ1-5	-	TRBV4-1	TGCGCCAGCAGCCAAGGCACGGGGATCAATCAGCCCCAGCATTTT	CASSQGTGINQPQHF
few	TRBJ2-3	-	TRBV12-3/TRBV12-4	TGTGCCAGCAGTTTAGAATCCTTTGGAACGCAGTATTTT	CASSLESFGTQYF
few	TRBJ2-1	-	TRBV5-6	TGTGCCAGCAGCTTGATCGACCGTCGGAATGAGCAGTTCTTC	CASSLIDRRNEQFF
few	TRBJ2-3	-	TRBV12-3/TRBV12-4	TGTGCCAGCAGTTTGCCTCCTGGGGATACGCAGTATTTT	CASSLPPGDTQYF
-	TRBJ2-1	-	TRBV18	TGTGCCAGCTCTACCCCGGGGGCCAATGAGCAGTTCTTC	CASSTPGANEQFF
-	TRBJ2-7	-	TRBV25-1	TGTGCCAGCAGTGACAACGGGGTGAGGCACGAGCAGTACTTC	CASSDNGVRHEQYF
-	TRBJ2-3	-	TRBV10-2	TGCGCCAGCAGCTGGGCAGATACGCAGTATTTT	CASSWADTQYF
-	TRBJ2-1	-	TRBV11-2	TGTGCCAGCAGCCCGAGGGTAGGCGGGACCTACAATGAGCAGTTCTTC	CASSPRVGGTYNEQFF
many	TRBJ2-3	-	TRBV5-1	TGCGCCAGCAGCTTTGGACAACGGGGAGATACGCAGTATTTT	CASSFGQRGDTQYF
few	TRBJ2-5	-	TRBV4-1	TGCGCCAGCAGCCAAGAGTACGGGAGAGGGAAGGAGACCCAGTACTTC	CASSQEYGRGKETQYF
-	TRBJ2-3	-	TRBV5-8	TGTGCCAGCAGCTCCCGACAGGCTAGCACAGATACGCAGTATTTT	CASSSRQASTDTQYF
-	TRBJ1-5	-	TRBV12-3/TRBV12-4	TGTGCCAGCAGCTGGGACGTGGGGAGCAATCAGCCCCAGCATTTT	CASSWDVGSNQPQHF
few	TRBJ2-2	TRBD2	TRBV5-4	TGTGCCGGACTAGAGGTGAACACCGGGGAGCTGTTTTTT	CAGLEVNTGELFF
many	TRBJ2-2	-	TRBV5-1	TGCGCCAGCAGCTTGGACAGACCGAACACCGGGGAGCTGTTTTTT	CASSLDRPNTGELFF
-	TRBJ2-1	TRBD1	TRBV5-1	TGCGCCAGCAGCTTGGGGACAGGGTTCGATGAGCAGTTCTTC	CASSLGTGFDEQFF
few	TRBJ1-5	-	TRBV6-2/TRBV6-3	TGTGCCAGCATCCCAGCGGGGGCTTTGAATCAGCCCCAGCATTTT	CASIPAGALNQPQHF
few	TRBJ1-1	-	TRBV12-3/TRBV12-4	TGTGCCAGCAGTTTATCTGGGGTCTGGGCTTTCTTT	CASSLSGVWAFF
-	TRBJ2-2	TRBD1	TRBV7-9	TGTGCCAGCAGCGGCACAGGGGTCAACACCGGGGAGCTGTTTTTT	CASSGTGVNTGELFF
-	TRBJ2-2	-	TRBV4-1	TGCGCCAGCAGCCAAGGGATTCGGACCCTTCGACTGTTTTTT	CASSQGIRTLRLFF
once	TRBJ1-4	-	TRBV27	TGTGCCAGCAGTTGGAGGACTCAAAATGAAAAACTGTTTTTT	CASSWRTQNEKLFF
-	TRBJ1-3	-	TRBV4-3	TGCGCCAGCAGCCAAGAAACTATCTCTGGAAACACCATATATTTT	CASSQETISGNTIYF
-	TRBJ2-2	-	TRBV7-8	TGTGCCAGCAGCTTATTTGGCGGGGTAAACACCGGGGAGCTGTTTTTT	CASSLFGGVNTGELFF
few	TRBJ2-3	-	TRBV7-9	TGTGCCAGCAGCTCTCTCCCGGAGAACACAGATACGCAGTATTTT	CASSSLPENTDTQYF
few	TRBJ2-7	TRBD2	TRBV6-5	TGTGCCAGCAGTTATCCGACTAGCGGGGGGGCCTACGAGCAGTACTTC	CASSYPTSGGAYEQYF
-	TRBJ2-5	-	TRBV4-1	TGCGCCAGCAGCCAAGGGTATACCCCGAGGTACCAAGAGACCCAGTACTTC	CASSQGYTPRYQETQYF
many	TRBJ1-1	-	TRBV14	TGTGCCAGCAGCCACCTGATCCGGGACGAGTTTACTGAAGCTTTCTTT	CASSHLIRDEFTEAFF